Listed below are T cell receptor beta chains from one sample, sequenced in a study of shared clonotypes between healthy human individuals. Assay used: immunoSEQ multiplex PCR; TCRdb lists only in-frame clones, some missing. Altogether roughly 2.2 million clones are present, 85% to 95% being singletons, with the ten largest covering under 0.45%. The sample taken for sequencing was naive CD4+ T cells from PBMCs. Source of these receptors: a man aged 18 to 29 in good health. Some clones in this sample may be carry-over from other donors' samples. Both conserved end residues are part of each CDR3. The D gene is left open where the match is weak. Size is stated for part of the rows, as once, few or many counts, or as a class when the clone is expanded.

len: 15
j_gene: TRBJ1-1
d_gene: -
abundance: -
v_gene: TRBV27
CDR3nt: TGTGCCAGCGGGGGACCGGACCGCAGAGGCGCTGAAGCTTTCTTT
CDR3aa: CASGGPDRRGAEAFF

len: 14
j_gene: TRBJ2-6
d_gene: -
abundance: -
v_gene: TRBV28
CDR3nt: TGTGCCAGCAGTTTGGCAGGTGGGGCCAACGTCCTGACTTTC
CDR3aa: CASSLAGGANVLTF

len: 15
j_gene: TRBJ1-2
d_gene: -
abundance: -
v_gene: TRBV18
CDR3nt: TGTGCCAGCTCACCGGTCTCAGGGATAAACTATGGCTACACCTTC
CDR3aa: CASSPVSGINYGYTF

len: 13
j_gene: TRBJ2-5
d_gene: TRBD2
abundance: -
v_gene: TRBV29-1
CDR3nt: TGCAGCGCCATGGGAGGGGTACAAGAGACCCAGTACTTC
CDR3aa: CSAMGGVQETQYF

len: 13
j_gene: TRBJ2-2
d_gene: -
abundance: once
v_gene: TRBV18
CDR3nt: TGTGCCAGCTCAAACAGGGAAACCGGGGAGCTGTTTTTT
CDR3aa: CASSNRETGELFF

len: 14
j_gene: TRBJ2-1
d_gene: -
abundance: -
v_gene: TRBV9
CDR3nt: TGTGCCAGCAGCGTAAACGCTGCCTACAATGAGCAGTTCTTC
CDR3aa: CASSVNAAYNEQFF

len: 14
j_gene: TRBJ2-3
d_gene: -
abundance: -
v_gene: TRBV11-2
CDR3nt: TGTGCCAGCAGCCAGGGGACAACCACAGATACGCAGTATTTT
CDR3aa: CASSQGTTTDTQYF

len: 13
j_gene: TRBJ2-7
d_gene: -
abundance: -
v_gene: TRBV7-2
CDR3nt: TGTGCCAGCAGCTTAAGACAGCCCTACGAGCAGTACTTC
CDR3aa: CASSLRQPYEQYF

len: 15
j_gene: TRBJ2-7
d_gene: -
abundance: -
v_gene: TRBV12-1
CDR3nt: TGTGCCAGCAGCTTCAGGGGGATATATAGTTACGAGCAGTACTTC
CDR3aa: CASSFRGIYSYEQYF

len: 15
j_gene: TRBJ1-5
d_gene: -
abundance: -
v_gene: TRBV6-5
CDR3nt: TGTGCCAGCAGTAGGACACAGTATAGCAATCAGCCCCAGCATTTT
CDR3aa: CASSRTQYSNQPQHF

len: 16
j_gene: TRBJ2-1
d_gene: TRBD2
abundance: -
v_gene: TRBV28
CDR3nt: TGTGCCAGCAGTCCCCTGGGGACTAGCGGGAGGAATGAGCAGTTCTTC
CDR3aa: CASSPLGTSGRNEQFF

len: 15
j_gene: TRBJ2-1
d_gene: -
abundance: -
v_gene: TRBV11-2
CDR3nt: TGTGCCAGCAGTTTACCCCGGCACCGTTCCAATGAGCAGTTCTTC
CDR3aa: CASSLPRHRSNEQFF

len: 16
j_gene: TRBJ1-2
d_gene: -
abundance: -
v_gene: TRBV28
CDR3nt: TGTGCCAGCAGTTTGGGAACAGGCGCAGCCATCTATGGCTACACCTTC
CDR3aa: CASSLGTGAAIYGYTF

len: 14
j_gene: TRBJ1-2
d_gene: TRBD1
abundance: -
v_gene: TRBV9
CDR3nt: TGTGCCAGCAGCGCCGCGACAGGGGAGGATGGCTACACCTTC
CDR3aa: CASSAATGEDGYTF

len: 14
j_gene: TRBJ1-4
d_gene: -
abundance: once
v_gene: TRBV6-1
CDR3nt: TGTGCCAGCAGTGAAGCGGGGGGCTCAGAAAAACTGTTTTTT
CDR3aa: CASSEAGGSEKLFF

len: 14
j_gene: TRBJ2-7
d_gene: TRBD2
abundance: -
v_gene: TRBV28
CDR3nt: TGTGCCAGCAGTTCCCCGGGACTAGGTAACGAGCAGTACTTC
CDR3aa: CASSSPGLGNEQYF

len: 11
j_gene: TRBJ2-7
d_gene: -
abundance: once
v_gene: TRBV7-9
CDR3nt: TGTGCCAGCAGCTCCTTGGGGGAGCAGTACTTC
CDR3aa: CASSSLGEQYF

len: 16
j_gene: TRBJ2-2
d_gene: TRBD2
abundance: -
v_gene: TRBV9
CDR3nt: TGTGCCAGCAGCGTGGCTAGCGGGACGGCCACCGGGGAGCTGTTTTTT
CDR3aa: CASSVASGTATGELFF

len: 15
j_gene: TRBJ1-4
d_gene: -
abundance: -
v_gene: TRBV30
CDR3nt: TGTGCCTGGATCCTACTTAGCGCAACTAATGAAAAACTGTTTTTT
CDR3aa: CAWILLSATNEKLFF

len: 14
j_gene: TRBJ1-5
d_gene: -
abundance: few
v_gene: TRBV30
CDR3nt: TGTGCCTGGAGTTTGGGAAGGGCCGATCAGCCCCAGCATTTT
CDR3aa: CAWSLGRADQPQHF

len: 13
j_gene: TRBJ2-5
d_gene: TRBD2
abundance: -
v_gene: TRBV10-3
CDR3nt: TGTGCCATCAGTGAGACTAGCGGGGAGACCCAGTACTTC
CDR3aa: CAISETSGETQYF

len: 14
j_gene: TRBJ1-6
d_gene: TRBD1
abundance: -
v_gene: TRBV2
CDR3nt: TGTGCCAGCAGTCCCCGGGACAGGGGTTCACCCCTCCACTTT
CDR3aa: CASSPRDRGSPLHF

len: 16
j_gene: TRBJ2-5
d_gene: -
abundance: -
v_gene: TRBV7-2
CDR3nt: TGTGCCAGCAGCTTATTAGTCGGGGCAAAGCAAGAGACCCAGTACTTC
CDR3aa: CASSLLVGAKQETQYF

len: 16
j_gene: TRBJ2-2
d_gene: TRBD2
abundance: -
v_gene: TRBV11-3
CDR3nt: TGTGCCAGCAGCTTAGCCAAGCGGGGAAACACCGGGGAGCTGTTTTTT
CDR3aa: CASSLAKRGNTGELFF

len: 14
j_gene: TRBJ2-7
d_gene: -
abundance: once
v_gene: TRBV7-9
CDR3nt: TGTGCCAGCAGTCTAACCGCGGTGACTAACGAGCAGTACTTC
CDR3aa: CASSLTAVTNEQYF

len: 15
j_gene: TRBJ1-1
d_gene: -
abundance: -
v_gene: TRBV25-1
CDR3nt: TGTGCCAGCAGTGAATTTAGAGGGGGGAACACTGAAGCTTTCTTT
CDR3aa: CASSEFRGGNTEAFF

len: 14
j_gene: TRBJ1-1
d_gene: -
abundance: -
v_gene: TRBV5-4
CDR3nt: TGTGCCAGCAGCCGCTCCCAGGGGAACACTGAAGCTTTCTTT
CDR3aa: CASSRSQGNTEAFF

len: 16
j_gene: TRBJ2-3
d_gene: TRBD2
abundance: -
v_gene: TRBV5-6
CDR3nt: TGTGCCAGCAGCTTGATGCGCGGGAGGGGCACAGATACGCAGTATTTT
CDR3aa: CASSLMRGRGTDTQYF

len: 16
j_gene: TRBJ2-5
d_gene: -
abundance: -
v_gene: TRBV5-1
CDR3nt: TGCGCCAGCAGCTTGGCACTTAGGCTAGCGCAAGAGACCCAGTACTTC
CDR3aa: CASSLALRLAQETQYF

len: 14
j_gene: TRBJ1-5
d_gene: -
abundance: -
v_gene: TRBV18
CDR3nt: TGTGCCAGTACAGAGCAAAATAGCAATCAGCCCCAGCATTTT
CDR3aa: CASTEQNSNQPQHF

len: 14
j_gene: TRBJ1-1
d_gene: -
abundance: -
v_gene: TRBV5-4
CDR3nt: TGTGCCAGCAGACCGGGACCGGGTCGGGCTGAAGCTTTCTTT
CDR3aa: CASRPGPGRAEAFF

len: 15
j_gene: TRBJ1-4
d_gene: TRBD1
abundance: -
v_gene: TRBV2
CDR3nt: TGTGCCAGCAGTCGTGACAGGGGAACTAATGAAAAACTGTTTTTT
CDR3aa: CASSRDRGTNEKLFF

len: 14
j_gene: TRBJ1-1
d_gene: -
abundance: -
v_gene: TRBV19
CDR3nt: TGTGCCAGTACCCCGCCGGCGGGGGGCTTCGTAGCTTTCTTT
CDR3aa: CASTPPAGGFVAFF

len: 16
j_gene: TRBJ1-5
d_gene: -
abundance: -
v_gene: TRBV28
CDR3nt: TGTGCCAGCAGTTTATTACCGGGTAGTAGTAATCAGCCCCAGCATTTT
CDR3aa: CASSLLPGSSNQPQHF

len: 17
j_gene: TRBJ1-3
d_gene: -
abundance: few
v_gene: TRBV7-9
CDR3nt: TGTGCCAGCAGCTTAGAGTCTGTGGGTGTAGCTGGAAACACCATATATTTT
CDR3aa: CASSLESVGVAGNTIYF

len: 15
j_gene: TRBJ1-2
d_gene: -
abundance: -
v_gene: TRBV9
CDR3nt: TGTGCCAGCAGCTCAACAGGGAGAGGGGCGTCTGGCTACACCTTC
CDR3aa: CASSSTGRGASGYTF

len: 15
j_gene: TRBJ1-1
d_gene: -
abundance: -
v_gene: TRBV5-1
CDR3nt: TGCGCCAGCAGCTTGCTTGCACGACAAGAACCCAAAGCTTTCTTT
CDR3aa: CASSLLARQEPKAFF

len: 14
j_gene: TRBJ2-6
d_gene: -
abundance: -
v_gene: TRBV30
CDR3nt: TGTGCCTGGAGGGACACTTCTGGGGCCAACGTCCTGACTTTC
CDR3aa: CAWRDTSGANVLTF

len: 14
j_gene: TRBJ1-2
d_gene: TRBD1
abundance: -
v_gene: TRBV28
CDR3nt: TGTGCCAGCAGGTGGGACAGGGATAACTATGGCTACACCTTC
CDR3aa: CASRWDRDNYGYTF

len: 14
j_gene: TRBJ2-7
d_gene: -
abundance: -
v_gene: TRBV5-1
CDR3nt: TGCGCCAGCAGGGGTCTAATAAACTCCTACGAGCAGTACTTC
CDR3aa: CASRGLINSYEQYF

len: 12
j_gene: TRBJ1-1
d_gene: -
abundance: -
v_gene: TRBV2
CDR3nt: TGTGCCAGCAACCCTCCGGGGGAGGAAGCTTTCTTT
CDR3aa: CASNPPGEEAFF

len: 16
j_gene: TRBJ1-3
d_gene: -
abundance: -
v_gene: TRBV15
CDR3nt: TGTGCCACCAGCAGAGATGAAGGGGGTCGGGGAAACACCATATATTTT
CDR3aa: CATSRDEGGRGNTIYF

len: 16
j_gene: TRBJ2-3
d_gene: -
abundance: -
v_gene: TRBV7-2
CDR3nt: TGTGCCAGCAGCCGTCGACAGGGAGGGGGCACAGATACGCAGTATTTT
CDR3aa: CASSRRQGGGTDTQYF

len: 16
j_gene: TRBJ2-1
d_gene: TRBD1
abundance: once
v_gene: TRBV19
CDR3nt: TGTGCCAGTAGTTCTCGACAGGGGGGTTCGTACAATGAGCAGTTCTTC
CDR3aa: CASSSRQGGSYNEQFF

len: 15
j_gene: TRBJ2-7
d_gene: -
abundance: -
v_gene: TRBV28
CDR3nt: TGTGCCAGCAGCCTACGGGGTGAAGGGGTTCGCGAGCAGTACTTC
CDR3aa: CASSLRGEGVREQYF

len: 14
j_gene: TRBJ2-2
d_gene: -
abundance: -
v_gene: TRBV5-1
CDR3nt: TGCGCCAGCAGCTTGGAGGGCCACCTCGGGGAGCTGTTTTTT
CDR3aa: CASSLEGHLGELFF

len: 17
j_gene: TRBJ1-1
d_gene: -
abundance: -
v_gene: TRBV28
CDR3nt: TGTGCCAGCAGGCGAGGTTCTCGGGTGTATGTGAACACTGAAGCTTTCTTT
CDR3aa: CASRRGSRVYVNTEAFF

len: 15
j_gene: TRBJ2-7
d_gene: TRBD2
abundance: -
v_gene: TRBV4-3
CDR3nt: TGCGCCAGCAGCCTCCTAGCGGGAAGCTCCTACGAGCAGTACTTC
CDR3aa: CASSLLAGSSYEQYF

len: 14
j_gene: TRBJ2-3
d_gene: -
abundance: -
v_gene: TRBV9
CDR3nt: TGTGCCAGCAGCGATAGCGGAGACACAGATACGCAGTATTTT
CDR3aa: CASSDSGDTDTQYF

len: 14
j_gene: TRBJ2-5
d_gene: -
abundance: -
v_gene: TRBV11-3
CDR3nt: TGTGCCAGCAGCCCGGGACACTCTCGAGAGACCCAGTACTTC
CDR3aa: CASSPGHSRETQYF

len: 13
j_gene: TRBJ1-1
d_gene: -
abundance: -
v_gene: TRBV2
CDR3nt: TGTGCCAGCTCTAGGAGGGGGAACACTGAAGCTTTCTTT
CDR3aa: CASSRRGNTEAFF

len: 16
j_gene: TRBJ2-3
d_gene: -
abundance: -
v_gene: TRBV9
CDR3nt: TGTGCCAGCAGCCAAAGAAGGGGCCCTGGGACAGATACGCAGTATTTT
CDR3aa: CASSQRRGPGTDTQYF

len: 14
j_gene: TRBJ1-5
d_gene: -
abundance: -
v_gene: TRBV14
CDR3nt: TGTGCCAGCAGCCAAAGTGTCGGTAATCAGCCCCAGCATTTT
CDR3aa: CASSQSVGNQPQHF

len: 19
j_gene: TRBJ2-7
d_gene: TRBD2
abundance: -
v_gene: TRBV28
CDR3nt: TGTGCCAGCAGTCCCGTGGCAGGGGGACTAGCGGGGGGGTCCTACGAGCAGTACTTC
CDR3aa: CASSPVAGGLAGGSYEQYF

len: 19
j_gene: TRBJ2-1
d_gene: -
abundance: -
v_gene: TRBV28
CDR3nt: TGTGCCAGCAGTTTATCAGTCGTCCAGCGCTCGAGCTCCTACAATGAGCAGTTCTTC
CDR3aa: CASSLSVVQRSSSYNEQFF

len: 14
j_gene: TRBJ2-5
d_gene: -
abundance: -
v_gene: TRBV6-5
CDR3nt: TGTGCCAGCAGTTACTCGAAGGCCCAAGAGACCCAGTACTTC
CDR3aa: CASSYSKAQETQYF

len: 13
j_gene: TRBJ2-5
d_gene: TRBD1
abundance: -
v_gene: TRBV2
CDR3nt: TGTGCCAGCAGTTACCAGGGGGTGGAGACCCAGTACTTC
CDR3aa: CASSYQGVETQYF

len: 17
j_gene: TRBJ2-7
d_gene: TRBD2
abundance: once
v_gene: TRBV4-2
CDR3nt: TGTGCCAGCAGCCAATTGCTAGCGGGAGTTTCCTCCTACGAGCAGTACTTC
CDR3aa: CASSQLLAGVSSYEQYF